This is a list of T cell receptor beta chains from one sample in a study of CD8+ T cells in alopecia areata. Repertoires were generated with immunoSEQ multiplex PCR, while TCRdb's copy carries only in-frame clones and drops some. In the table there are roughly 280,000 clones, 60% of which are singletons. The material was CD4+ T cells sorted from blood, obtained at week 52, from a patient treated with tofacitinib. Every receptor here comes from a human donor with alopecia areata. The CDR3 runs from the conserved cysteine through the conserved F or W. The D gene is left open where the match is weak. For some rows the clone size is stated as once, few or many, or as a class when expanded; others skip it.

d_call j_call clone_size v_call cdr3_nt cdr3_aa
NA TRBJ2-7 NA TRBV21-1 TGTGCCACCAACGGACAGGCGTACGAGCAGTACTTC CATNGQAYEQYF
NA TRBJ1-1 NA TRBV6-5 TGTGCCAGCAGTACTGGGGGTGAAGCTTTCTTT CASSTGGEAFF
TRBD2 TRBJ2-7 NA TRBV7-9 TGTGCCAGCAGCCAAAGCGGGGGACCCTACGAGCAGTACTTC CASSQSGGPYEQYF
NA TRBJ2-7 NA TRBV30 TGTGCCTGGAGTGTAGGACAGCCGAGCGAGCAGTACTTC CAWSVGQPSEQYF
NA TRBJ2-5 NA TRBV5-1 TGCGCCAGCAGCTTGAGCATACTCCAAGAGACCCAGTACTTC CASSLSILQETQYF
NA TRBJ1-5 few TRBV29-1 TGCAGCGCGCGAGACGGGGGCAATCAGCCCCAGCATTTT CSARDGGNQPQHF
NA TRBJ1-5 NA TRBV30 TGTGCCTGGAGTGAAGGGACGGTTAATCAGCCCCAGCATTTT CAWSEGTVNQPQHF
NA TRBJ1-2 NA TRBV2 TGTGCCAGCAGTGACGACTGGGACTCAGGCTACACCTTC CASSDDWDSGYTF
TRBD1 TRBJ1-6 many TRBV11-2 TGTGCCAGCAGCTCAATGACAGGGAGGAATTCACCCCTCCACTTT CASSSMTGRNSPLHF
NA TRBJ2-3 NA TRBV4-1 TGCGCCAGCAGCCAATTCCGGGTCTTAGATACGCAGTATTTT CASSQFRVLDTQYF
NA TRBJ2-2 NA TRBV4-3 TGCGCCAGCAGCTCGACAGCGAACACCGGGGAGCTGTTTTTT CASSSTANTGELFF
NA TRBJ1-5 NA TRBV27 TGTGCCAGCAGTTTAGAAGGGGGGCCCATTCAGCCCCAGCATTTT CASSLEGGPIQPQHF
TRBD2 TRBJ2-7 once TRBV30 TGTGCCTGGAGGACGACTAGCGGGGGGGCCACGTTCTACGAGCAGTACTTC CAWRTTSGGATFYEQYF
TRBD1 TRBJ2-1 once TRBV6-6 TGTGCCAGCGGGACAGGGGCCTACAATGAGCAGTTCTTC CASGTGAYNEQFF
NA TRBJ2-5 NA TRBV14 TGTGCCAGCAGCCAACAGGTGGGGGAGACCCAGTACTTC CASSQQVGETQYF
NA TRBJ1-2 NA TRBV10-2 TGCGCCAGCAGTGAGAACCATAACTATGGCTACACCTTC CASSENHNYGYTF
NA TRBJ1-1 few TRBV5-1 TGCGCCAGCAGCTCCCCAGGTAGCACTGAAGCTTTCTTT CASSSPGSTEAFF
NA TRBJ2-5 NA TRBV5-4 TGTGCCAGCAGCCCAGGGATTACAGAGACCCAGTACTTC CASSPGITETQYF
TRBD1 TRBJ1-2 NA TRBV29-1 TGCAGCGCTACAGGGGCATTCTATGGCTACACCTTC CSATGAFYGYTF
TRBD1 TRBJ1-2 NA TRBV7-9 TGTGCCAGCAGCCCTAGGGACAGGGGGCAAGTTGGCTACACCTTC CASSPRDRGQVGYTF
TRBD1 TRBJ1-1 few TRBV10-3 TGTGCCATCAGTCCCCGGGACAGGGGTCCAACTGAAGCTTTCTTT CAISPRDRGPTEAFF
TRBD2 TRBJ2-5 few TRBV19 TGTGCCAGTAGTATCATCGGACTAGCGGGGGGGCGGGAGACCCAGTACTTC CASSIIGLAGGRETQYF
TRBD2 TRBJ2-1 NA TRBV9 TGTGCCAGCAGCGTGATCCTGGGCGGGAGAAATGAGCAGTTCTTC CASSVILGGRNEQFF
TRBD2 TRBJ2-1 NA TRBV6-4 TGTGCCAGCAGTGAGGGACTAGCGGTTGAGAATGAGCAGTTCTTC CASSEGLAVENEQFF
NA TRBJ2-2 NA TRBV7-2 TGTGCCAGCAGCCCTGGTCTCAACACCGGGGAGCTGTTTTTT CASSPGLNTGELFF
NA TRBJ2-1 once TRBV29-1 TGCAGCGCCGGGGACGGATACAATGAGCAGTTCTTC CSAGDGYNEQFF
NA TRBJ1-5 NA TRBV19 TGTGCCACTGGAGGGGTTCAGAGCAATCAGCCCCAGCATTTT CATGGVQSNQPQHF
NA TRBJ2-7 NA TRBV29-1 TGCAGCGTTGTCCCCTCCGGGCTCGGCAACTACGACGAGCAGTACTTC CSVVPSGLGNYDEQYF
NA TRBJ2-2 few TRBV4-2 TGTGCCAGCAGCCTTAGAGAGGGGAACGGGGAGCTGTTTTTT CASSLREGNGELFF
NA TRBJ1-1 NA TRBV27 TGTGCCAGCACTTCCTACACTGAAGCTTTCTTT CASTSYTEAFF
NA TRBJ2-5 NA TRBV12-5 TGTGCTAGTGGTTTGGTTTCACTGTACCAAGAGACCCAGTACTTC CASGLVSLYQETQYF
TRBD1 TRBJ2-7 NA TRBV7-9 TGTGCCAGCAGCTTAGGGACAGGGAGCTCCTACGAGCAGTACTTC CASSLGTGSSYEQYF
NA TRBJ2-3 once TRBV30 TGTGCCTGGAGTGTAGCAGTAGATACGCAGTATTTT CAWSVAVDTQYF
NA TRBJ2-2 few TRBV29-1 TGCAGCGCCCTTAACACCGGGGAGCTGTTTTTT CSALNTGELFF
TRBD2 TRBJ2-1 once TRBV9 TGTGCCAGCAGCCCTCTAGCGGGATCCTACAATGAGCAGTTCTTC CASSPLAGSYNEQFF
NA TRBJ1-1 NA TRBV7-2 TGTGCCAGCAGCTTAGTGCGGGGAGACACTGAAGCTTTCTTT CASSLVRGDTEAFF
NA TRBJ2-3 few TRBV9 TGTGCCAGCAGCGTAGTCACAGATACGCAGTATTTT CASSVVTDTQYF
NA TRBJ1-5 NA TRBV2 TGTGCCAGCGGCAGGGATAGCAATCAGCCCCAGCATTTT CASGRDSNQPQHF
TRBD1 TRBJ2-2 once TRBV7-2 TGTGCCAGCAGCCTCGACAGGGGCAGCACCGGGGAGCTGTTTTTT CASSLDRGSTGELFF
TRBD1 TRBJ2-7 NA TRBV10-3 TGTGCCATCCAGGGGGCGAACGGCTACGAGCAGTACTTC CAIQGANGYEQYF
NA TRBJ1-1 NA TRBV5-4 TGTGCCAGCAGCCTCCAACAGAACACTGAAGCTTTCTTT CASSLQQNTEAFF
NA TRBJ2-3 NA TRBV30 TGTGCCTGGACTGTTAGCACAGATACGCAGTATTTT CAWTVSTDTQYF
NA TRBJ2-3 NA TRBV10-3 TGTGCCATCAGAGGATCGGTCGGCACAGATACGCAGTATTTT CAIRGSVGTDTQYF
TRBD1 TRBJ1-6 NA TRBV6-5 TGTGCCAGCAGTTACGAGGGCAGGGGGTCACCCCTCCACTTT CASSYEGRGSPLHF
NA TRBJ1-2 NA TRBV6-6 TGTGCCAGCAAGGATAACTATGGCTACACCTTC CASKDNYGYTF